This T cell receptor beta chain was sequenced for a study of T-cell memory formation after mild COVID-19. Study outcomes and limitations: Contracting clones from day 15 to 85 had balanced CD4/CD8; later expanders favoured CD4+. Some responding clones appeared in pre-infection memory, suggesting cross-reactive memory joined.

In its sample, this clonotype was seen many times. What it binds is not known. The length of the CDR3 is 16 residues. Germline values: CDR1 SGHRS, CDR2 YFSETQ. V shed 2 bases and J shed 5 bases, with 20 bases lying between them. Each CDR3 protein gets one entry after TCRdb re-called the 5' RACE reads with MiXCR. The data hold roughly 480,000 distinct CDR3 sequences, with about 23% observed a single time. Sequences were obtained from PBMCs or a T cell subset sorted from them (not recorded which). The sequence was obtained from an adult woman who had mild COVID-19 (a few samples of this study predate the infection). Cell type and time point are not known. The rearrangement joins TRBV5-1 to TRBJ2-7; D possibly corresponds to TRBD1 (5 bases). This CDR3 is CASSFRPEKGLHEQYF. CDR3 sequence (DNA): TGCGCCAGCAGCTTTAGGCCAGAAAAGGGGTTACACGAGCAGTACTTC.